This paragraph covers one TCR beta chain sequence. This clonotype has more than one count but fewer than ten. No antigen is known for it. Base qualities were left out, and no much larger clone turns up one base away. Receptors were amplified or captured by 5' RACE. The sequencer listed for this sample is NextSeq 500. In the TCR library protocol, unique molecular identifiers were attached to individual cDNA molecules to correct for PCR bias and sequencing error. TCR alpha and beta chains were both sequenced, and the abundances of alpha and beta sequences in each sample were closely correlated with each other. Concerning the study's data processing: Decombinator V4 was used to perform V gene, J gene and CDR3 annotation of TCR sequences. Expanded TCRs were defined as changing significantly between any two time points under a Poisson model with p below 0.0001. TCR abundances were normalised to the total number of TCRs sequenced per sample and expressed as counts per million. MAIT TCRs were defined by TRAV1-2 paired with TRAJ12, TRAJ20 or TRAJ33, and iNKT TCRs by TRAV10 paired with TRAJ18. VDJdb, accessed on 1 November 2021, was searched for TCRs annotated for CMV, EBV and SARS-CoV-2, and TCRs annotated for more than one antigen were excluded. TCRdb applied fastp at Q25 and MiXCR to the public reads, then kept only in-frame beta chains. Identical CDR3 protein sequences are pooled into one entry, listed with their most common genes and DNA. The V and J calls were determined by TCRdb, not by the authors. Across this sample there are roughly 70,000 distinct CDR3 sequences, with more than 15% seen only once. The ten largest make up about 8.2% of the sample.

The data stem from a study of early T cells in non-severe SARS-CoV-2 infection (dated by TCRdb to 2020 to 2022). About the full investigation: Because TCR sequencing was done on bulk RNA from unsorted whole blood, the alpha and beta chains could not be paired.

The study at large found these results: VDJdb matching was skewed toward anti-spike CD8 responses and likely underestimated virus-specific expansions by missing private and CD4 specificities.

CDR1 and CDR2 are drawn from the germline V gene (reference sequence): MNHNY, SVGAGI. From the cysteine up to the phenylalanine, the CDR3 has a length of 13 residues. Here the CDR3 DNA is all that survives: 39 bases in frame from base 1. Trimming costs V 8 bases and J 6 bases, and their ends lie 13 bases apart. The study was a case-control design nested within a healthcare worker cohort in London, UK, with weekly nasopharyngeal swab PCR tests and blood sampling. Between 23 and 31 March 2020, the week of the UK lockdown, healthcare workers were enrolled and then followed up weekly for as long as 16 weeks.

The sample was whole blood, taken at baseline. The sequence links TRBV6-6 to TRBJ2-2, with the D call perhaps TRBD1 or TRBD2, each one matching 5 bases. This clonotype was obtained from an adult who was a healthcare worker with PCR-confirmed SARS-CoV-2 infection or an uninfected control (not recorded which). The CDR3 region has the sequence CASSRDEPGELFF. In nucleotide form, the sequence is TGTGCCAGCTCCCGGGACGAACCCGGGGAGCTGTTTTTT.